The 29 T cell receptor beta chains reported below all come from one sample, sequenced in a study of shared clonotypes between healthy human individuals. CD8 cells regarded as naive lacked CD45RO, were positively chosen for CCR7, and omitted terminally differentiated effector memory CD45RA+ cells. This table comes from immunoSEQ multiplex PCR, and its TCRdb copy is limited to in-frame clones, with some not included. This table has over 2,000,000 clones, over 85% appearing once. Sequencing was done on a sample of naive CD8+ T cells from PBMCs. These receptors all stem from a young man in good health. Some clones in this sample may be carry-over from other donors' samples.

This clone was found once. This specimen includes other DNA sequences encoding the same CDR3. The rearrangement joins TRBV5-6 to TRBJ2-7; 8 bases are shared with TRBD2. CDR3 length: 15 amino acids. Germline V gene sequence: CDR1 SGHDT, CDR2 YYEEEE. V lost 0 bases and J lost 0; bases outside the gene matches: 2. CDR3 protein: CASSLGLAGSYEQYF. The CDR3 nucleotides are TGTGCCAGCAGCTTGGGGCTAGCGGGCTCCTACGAGCAGTACTTC. The variable domain in full, with the rest retrieved from reference TRBV5-6 and TRBJ2-7, is DAGVTQSPTHLIKTRGQQVTLRCSPKSGHDTVSWYQQALGQGPQFIFQYYEEEERQRGNFPDRFSGHQFPNYSSELNVNALLLGDSALYLCASSLGLAGSYEQYFGPGTRLTVT.

The J gene is TRBJ2-1, the V gene TRBV5-1; D is ambiguous. V gave up 0 bases and J gave up 3 bases, with 10 bases separating them. CDR1 and CDR2 from the germline V gene are SGHRS and YFSETQ. CDR3 size: 15 residues. This CDR3 reads CASSLGGYRYNEQFF. The CDR3 DNA reads as TGCGCCAGCAGCTTGGGTGGCTATCGCTACAATGAGCAGTTCTTC.

The V gene is TRBV2, the J gene TRBJ2-4; 11 bases align to TRBD1. The CDR3 sequence is 15 residues long. CDR1 and CDR2 from the germline V gene are SNHLY and FYNNEI. Trimming cost V 6 bases and J 3 bases; bases outside gene matches: 4. The CDR3 nucleotides read TGTGCCAGCAGACGGGGACAGGGGGGCAAAAACATTCAGTACTTC. This gives the protein CASRRGQGGKNIQYF.

This chain uses TRBV7-9 with TRBJ2-7; the D gene could be TRBD1 or TRBD2 (6 bases each). Germline CDR1 is SEHNR and CDR2 is FQNEAQ (reference sequence). Between the trimmed V and J ends, which lost 0 bases and 9 bases, there was a span of 15 bases. There are 14 residues in the CDR3. The CDR3 here is CASSLASGGEAQYF. The CDR3 DNA sequence: TGTGCCAGCAGCTTAGCATCCGGGGGCGAGGCGCAGTACTTC. Variable domain in full (rest from reference TRBV7-9 and TRBJ2-7): DTGVSQNPRHKITKRGQNVTFRCDPISEHNRLYWYRQTLGQGPEFLTYFQNEAQLEKSRLLSDRFSAERPKGSFSTLEIQRTEQGDSAMYLCASSLASGGEAQYFGPGTRLTVT.

This clone has only one observation. The chain combines TRBV30 with TRBJ1-3; D is uncertain. CDR1 and CDR2 from the germline V gene are GTSNPN and SVGIG (reference sequence). The CDR3 totals 16 residues. The V end was cut by 3 bases, the J end by 1 base, with 16 bases between. CDR3 DNA: TGTGCCTGGAGCGGCGGCGTTCTACTATCTGGAAACACCATATATTTT. This sequence encodes CAWSGGVLLSGNTIYF.

Of note for this clone: The same CDR3 can be traced to other DNA sequences in this sample. The V gene is TRBV19, the J gene TRBJ2-1; 9 nucleotides match TRBD2. With V trimmed by 5 bases and J by 3 bases, 5 bases remained unmatched. The CDR3 runs to 15 residues. Germline V gene data show CDR1 as LNHDA and CDR2 as SQIVND (reference sequence). The CDR3 here is CASSRREGSYNEQFF. The CDR3 region has the DNA TGTGCCAGTAGTCGGCGGGAGGGGAGCTACAATGAGCAGTTCTTC.

Remarks on this clone: Other DNA sequences in this sample translate to the same CDR3. V gene TRBV7-9 combines with J gene TRBJ2-7, with D maybe TRBD1 (5 bases). This CDR3 contains 12 residues. V lost 6 bases and J 3 bases, leaving 9 bases between the germline ends. Germline CDR1 SEHNR, CDR2 FQNEAQ (reference sequence). The CDR3 bases are TGTGCCAGCAGTCAGGGAAGCTACGAGCAGTACTTC. Its translation: CASSQGSYEQYF. The complete variable domain, with remaining parts taken from reference TRBV7-9 and TRBJ2-7, reads DTGVSQNPRHKITKRGQNVTFRCDPISEHNRLYWYRQTLGQGPEFLTYFQNEAQLEKSRLLSDRFSAERPKGSFSTLEIQRTEQGDSAMYLCASSQGSYEQYFGPGTRLTVT.

A note on this clone: The same CDR3 is also encoded by other DNA sequences in this sample. The V and J genes are TRBV5-6 and TRBJ2-7; D unresolved. Trimming removed 0 bases from V and 0 bases from J, with 4 bases in between. CDR3 length: 13 residues. The germline gives CDR1 SGHDT, CDR2 YYEEEE. The CDR3 nucleotides read TGTGCCAGCAGCTTGGACGGCTCCTACGAGCAGTACTTC. Encoded protein: CASSLDGSYEQYF.

This clone appeared a single time. This chain links TRBV28 with TRBJ2-4, with D tentatively TRBD2 (7 bases). There are 14 residues in the CDR3. V dropped 10 bases and J dropped 5 bases, with 18 bases sitting between them. Germline lookup yields CDR1 MDHEN and CDR2 SYDVKM. This CDR3 is CATQMSGGENIQYF. The DNA of the CDR3 is TGTGCCACCCAAATGTCGGGGGGCGAAAACATTCAGTACTTC.

This chain connects TRBV5-6 to TRBJ1-2; perhaps TRBD1 as D (5 bases). Between the trimmed V and J ends, which lost 2 bases and 5 bases, there was a span of 16 bases. Germline CDR1 and CDR2: SGHDT and YYEEEE. The CDR3 runs to 15 residues. CDR3: CASSFRVQVGYGYTF. The CDR3 nucleotides are TGTGCCAGCAGCTTCCGAGTACAGGTTGGGTATGGCTACACCTTC.

The chain couples TRBV30 to TRBJ1-1; D is unclear. The CDR3 sequence is 15 residues long. CDR1 is GTSNPN and CDR2 is SVGIG in the germline V gene (reference sequence). The V and J ends lost 4 bases and 2 bases respectively, with 17 bases between them. This CDR3 reads CAWKRLSGKNTEAFF. In DNA form, the CDR3 reads TGTGCCTGGAAGCGGCTGTCAGGTAAAAACACTGAAGCTTTCTTT.

V gene TRBV7-6 combines with J gene TRBJ2-7, with D possibly being TRBD1 or TRBD2 (5 bases each). CDR3 length: 12 amino acids. V lost 6 bases to trimming and J lost 12 bases, with 18 bases between them. The germline gives CDR1 SGHVS, CDR2 FNYEAQ. This CDR3 reads CASRNSGSGLYF. The CDR3 DNA sequence: TGTGCCAGCAGAAACTCAGGTTCGGGGCTGTACTTC. Using reference TRBV7-6 and TRBJ2-7 for the parts outside the CDR3, the full variable domain is GAGVSQSPRYKVTKRGQDVALRCDPISGHVSLYWYRQALGQGPEFLTYFNYEAQQDKSGLPNDRFSAERPEGSISTLTIQRTEQRDSAMYRCASRNSGSGLYFGPGTRLTVT.

This clone was recorded once. The chain uses TRBV11-2 and TRBJ1-3, with a tentative D call TRBD1 (5 bases). The V and J ends lost 7 bases and 1 base respectively, with 14 bases between them. Germline V gene data show CDR1 as SGHAT and CDR2 as FQNNGV. The length of the CDR3 is 15 residues. The CDR3 spells CASTAGFGSGNTIYF. The CDR3 DNA sequence: TGTGCCAGCACCGCAGGGTTCGGGTCTGGAAACACCATATATTTT.

This chain connects TRBV23-1 to TRBJ2-5; 11 nucleotides agree with TRBD1. TRBV23-1 counts as an open reading frame of uncertain function. The CDR3 is 17 amino acids. V trimming: 6 bases; J trimming: 7 bases; junction bases outside the gene matches: 16. The CDR3 bases are TGCGCCAGCAGGAGGGACAGGGGGACCCGACGGTGGGGGACCCAGTACTTC. This codes for CASRRDRGTRRWGTQYF.

The genes are TRBV6-5 and TRBJ1-5; TRBD1 might be the D (6 bases). The CDR3 is 14 amino acids. With 5 bases removed from V and 3 bases from J, the gap between germline ends came to 11 bases. Germline loops: CDR1 MNHEY, CDR2 SVGAGI. As DNA, the CDR3 is TGTGCCAGCAGTCTACAGGGAATCAATCAGCCCCAGCATTTT. Its translation: CASSLQGINQPQHF.

The rearrangement uses TRBV2 and TRBJ2-5; perhaps D is TRBD1 or TRBD2 (6 bases each). Germline CDR1 is SNHLY and CDR2 is FYNNEI. The CDR3 sequence is 13 residues long. V dropped 10 bases and J dropped 4 bases, with 16 bases sitting between them. The CDR3 region has the DNA TGTGCCACCCCCGGGGGCGCAGGAGAGACCCAGTACTTC. Protein: CATPGGAGETQYF.

The V call is TRBV5-4, the J call TRBJ1-2; D call uncertain. The germline gives CDR1 SGHNT, CDR2 YYREEE (reference sequence). V lost 5 bases and J 1 base, leaving 9 bases between the germline ends. This CDR3 region has 13 residues. Here the CDR3 reads CASSGRDNYGYTF. The CDR3 DNA reads as TGTGCCAGCAGTGGCCGAGATAACTATGGCTACACCTTC.

The chain joins TRBV9 to TRBJ2-7, with TRBD2 as a possible D gene (5 bases). This CDR3 has 16 residues. With 4 bases removed from V and 7 bases from J, the gap between germline ends came to 24 bases. Germline CDR1 SGDLS, CDR2 YYNGEE. The DNA of the CDR3 is TGTGCCAGCAGCCCAGTAGAGGGTGGGAACCCGTGGGAGCAGTACTTC. Its translation is CASSPVEGGNPWEQYF.

This clone was seen only a few times. This rearrangement joins TRBV29-1 to TRBJ2-1; 11 bases line up with TRBD1. Germline V gene lookup returns CDR1 SQVTM and CDR2 ANQGSEA. The J segment lost 10 bases and the V segment lost 5 bases, leaving 7 bases of the junction unmatched. The CDR3 runs 13 residues. The CDR3, as DNA: TGCAGCGTTATGGGACAGGGGGTATACGAGCAGTTCTTC. Translation gives CSVMGQGVYEQFF.

The chain has TRBV10-3 and TRBJ1-2, with 7 bases lining up with TRBD1. With 7 bases clipped from V and 4 bases from J, the junction kept 6 bases outside the gene matches. Germline loops: CDR1 ENHRY, CDR2 SYGVKD. CDR3 length equals 13 residues. In nucleotides, the CDR3 is TGTGCCATCACAGAACCAGGGGGCTATGGCTACACCTTC. Its translation: CAITEPGGYGYTF.

DNA of the CDR3: TGTGCCAGCAGTGACGGGACAGATAGCAATCAGCCCCAGCATTTT. Translation gives CASSDGTDSNQPQHF. V is TRBV25-1 and J is TRBJ1-5; 7 bases fit TRBD1. The germline gives CDR1 MGHDK, CDR2 SYGVNS. CDR3 size: 15 residues. Losses at the gene ends were 3 bases for V and 0 bases for J; bases not matched to a gene: 2.

J is TRBJ1-4 and V is TRBV27, with D tentatively TRBD1 (6 bases). The CDR3 has 14 residues. The germline CDR1 and CDR2 sequences are MNHEY and SMNVEV (reference sequence). Trimming pared 3 bases from V and 5 bases from J, leaving 10 bases between. The CDR3 DNA is TGTGCCAGCAGTTTTGAAGGGGGGAATGAAAAACTGTTTTTT. It codes for CASSFEGGNEKLFF.

The genes are TRBV5-1 and TRBJ2-7; 9 bases agree with TRBD1. After removal of 3 bases from V and 6 bases from J, the junction contained 1 base not matched to a gene. This CDR3 comprises 12 residues. Germline lookup yields CDR1 SGHRS and CDR2 YFSETQ. As DNA, the CDR3 is TGCGCCAGCAGCTGGACAGGGGCCGAGCAGTACTTC. Translating gives CASSWTGAEQYF.

The CDR3 here is CAISEMGLLNEQFF. As DNA, the CDR3 is TGTGCCATCAGTGAGATGGGACTACTCAATGAGCAGTTCTTC. The V gene is TRBV10-3, the J gene TRBJ2-1; 7 nucleotides match TRBD2. The CDR3 extends over 14 amino acids. The V and J ends lost 2 bases and 6 bases, in that order; junction bases with no gene match: 4. The germline V gene encodes CDR1 ENHRY and CDR2 SYGVKD.

A remark on this clone: Possible read error: a much larger clone is one base away. Other DNA sequences from this sample encode an identical CDR3 as well. The chain employs TRBV6-1 and TRBJ2-7; D is possibly TRBD2 (6 bases). The CDR3 contains 13 residues. V was pared by 4 bases and J by 0 bases, with 7 bases between. Germline CDR1 reads MNHNS; CDR2 reads SASEGT. The CDR3 loop reads CASSVGSSYEQYF. CDR3 bases: TGTGCCAGCAGTGTCGGGAGCTCCTACGAGCAGTACTTC.

On this clone: At the DNA level, this CDR3 is encoded by other sequences in the same sample as well. The gene calls are TRBV7-9 and TRBJ2-1; perhaps TRBD2 as D (5 bases). The germline V gene encodes CDR1 SEHNR and CDR2 FQNEAQ (reference sequence). This CDR3 comprises 15 residues. With 2 bases removed from V and 0 bases from J, the gap between germline ends came to 8 bases. The CDR3 is CASSLSAGSYNEQFF. The CDR3 DNA is TGTGCCAGCAGCTTATCGGCGGGCTCCTACAATGAGCAGTTCTTC. The full variable domain, completed using reference TRBV7-9 and TRBJ2-1, is DTGVSQNPRHKITKRGQNVTFRCDPISEHNRLYWYRQTLGQGPEFLTYFQNEAQLEKSRLLSDRFSAERPKGSFSTLEIQRTEQGDSAMYLCASSLSAGSYNEQFFGPGTRLTVL.

The V and J genes are TRBV7-2 and TRBJ2-5, with 9 bases matching TRBD2. Trimming cost V 3 bases and J 5 bases; bases outside gene matches: 10. Germline lookup yields CDR1 SGHTA and CDR2 FQGNSA. This CDR3 is built from 16 residues. The CDR3 is CASSLRLSGRVETQYF. In DNA, the CDR3 is TGTGCCAGCAGCTTGAGGCTTAGCGGGAGAGTTGAGACCCAGTACTTC.

This clone showed up just once. V and J are TRBV7-9 and TRBJ2-2; tentative D call: TRBD1 (6 bases). Germline V gene lookup returns CDR1 SEHNR and CDR2 FQNEAQ (reference sequence). CDR3 length: 17 residues. V lost 2 bases and J lost 5, with 18 bases in between. CDR3 sequence: CASSLRGWQDKTGELFF. CDR3 in DNA: TGTGCCAGCAGCTTAAGGGGGTGGCAAGATAAAACCGGGGAGCTGTTTTTT.

DNA of the CDR3: TGTGCCAGCAGTTCCCAGGGGTCCTATGGCTACACCTTC. Amino acid sequence: CASSSQGSYGYTF. This chain joins TRBV6-6 and TRBJ1-2; possibly TRBD1 for D (6 bases). The CDR3 is made up of 13 amino acids. Germline CDR1 is MNHNY and CDR2 is SVGAGI (reference sequence). Trimming took 4 bases from V and 4 from J, leaving 10 bases between them.